The 16 T cell receptor beta chains in this list originate from one sample, sequenced in a study of siplizumab effects on memory and regulatory T cells. The table came from immunoSEQ multiplex PCR; TCRdb's copy has only in-frame clones and leaves some out. The table includes over 100,000 clones, around 90% detected once. The sample taken for sequencing was Tregs sorted from blood. The receptors come from a human donor in good health.

The V gene is TRBV2, the J gene TRBJ1-1; 9 bases are shared with TRBD1. This CDR3 has 16 amino acids. The V gene's germline CDR1 is SNHLY and CDR2 FYNNEI. The V and J ends lost 1 base and 1 base, in that order; junction bases with no gene match: 4. CDR3 bases: TGTGCCAGCAGTGAAGTAACAGGGGGCGCGAACACTGAAGCTTTCTTT. Translation gives CASSEVTGGANTEAFF. Based on the CDR3 plus reference TRBV2 and TRBJ1-1, the full variable domain is EPEVTQTPSHQVTQMGQEVILRCVPISNHLYFYWYRQILGQKVEFLVSFYNNEISEKSEIFDDQFSVERPDGSNFTLKIRSTKLEDSAMYFCASSEVTGGANTEAFFGQGTRLTVV.

The chain combines TRBV7-2 with TRBJ2-7; TRBD1 aligns across 7 bases. The CDR3 consists of 15 residues. Germline CDR1 and CDR2: SGHTA and FQGNSA. V dropped 0 bases and J dropped 3; count of bases not matched to a gene: 5. In nucleotides, the CDR3 is TGTGCCAGCAGCTTAGCAGCAGGGGGAGTCTACGAGCAGTACTTC. Translating it yields CASSLAAGGVYEQYF.

The chain uses TRBV18 and TRBJ2-3; D is undetermined. Germline V lookup: CDR1 KGHSH, CDR2 LQKENI. The CDR3 contains 13 residues. The V end lost 8 bases, the J end lost 2 bases, and 11 bases lay between the germline ends. This CDR3 reads CASISKPTDTQYF. CDR3 coding DNA: TGTGCCAGCATCAGTAAACCCACAGATACGCAGTATTTT. The complete variable domain, with remaining parts taken from reference TRBV18 and TRBJ2-3, reads NAGVMQNPRHLVRRRGQEARLRCSPMKGHSHVYWYRQLPEEGLKFMVYLQKENIIDESGMPKERFSAEFPKEGPSILRIQQVVRGDSAAYFCASISKPTDTQYFGPGTRLTVL.

V gene TRBV2 combines with J gene TRBJ2-5; 8 bases are a match to TRBD2. The V gene end was trimmed by 7 bases and the J gene end by 5 bases; junction bases not matched to a gene: 12. Germline loops: CDR1 SNHLY, CDR2 FYNNEI. CDR3 length equals 15 residues. This CDR3 reads CASKRQRGLLETQYF. CDR3 coding DNA: TGTGCCAGCAAGAGGCAGCGGGGGCTCTTGGAGACCCAGTACTTC.

This chain uses TRBV5-8 with TRBJ1-3; D remains unclear. V was pared by 9 bases and J by 0 bases, with 16 bases between. CDR1 is SGHTS, CDR2 YDEGEE, per germline. The CDR3 consists of 15 residues. CDR3 in amino acids: CATPRRSHSGNTIYF. CDR3 sequence (DNA): TGTGCCACCCCTCGAAGGAGTCACTCTGGAAACACCATATATTTT.

The table lists this clone with a count of one. CDR3 loop: CASSPRHLQETQYF. CDR3 nucleotide sequence: TGTGCCAGCAGCCCTCGACACCTCCAAGAGACCCAGTACTTC. The V and J genes are TRBV11-1 and TRBJ2-5; D is undetermined. V lost 5 bases to trimming and J lost 1 base, with 11 bases between them. Looked up from germline, CDR1 is SGHAT and CDR2 is FQDESV (reference sequence). The CDR3 totals 14 residues. Complete variable domain (other parts from reference TRBV11-1 and TRBJ2-5): EAEVAQSPRYKITEKSQAVAFWCDPISGHATLYWYRQILGQGPELLVQFQDESVVDDSQLPKDRFSAERLKGVDSTLKIQPAELGDSAMYLCASSPRHLQETQYFGPGTRLLVL.

This chain uses TRBV21-1 with TRBJ2-3; TRBD2, the D gene given by the table, was not confirmed from the DNA. TRBV21-1 is designated a pseudogene. The CDR3 is 16 amino acids. As DNA, the CDR3 is TGTGCCAGCAGCAAAGGCTATATGTCTACTAAAGATACGCAGTATTTT. Translation: CASSKGYMSTKDTQYF.

V and J are TRBV4-1 and TRBJ2-5, with 9 nucleotides matching TRBD2. V was pared by 0 bases and J by 0 bases, with 5 bases of the junction left unmatched. Germline CDR1 MGHRA, CDR2 YSYEKL. This CDR3 comprises 17 residues. The CDR3 sequence is CASSQDHSGGNQETQYF. CDR3 DNA: TGCGCCAGCAGCCAAGATCACAGCGGGGGGAACCAAGAGACCCAGTACTTC.

The chain combines TRBV29-1 with TRBJ2-6; a weak D match, TRBD2 (6 bases). This CDR3 has 16 residues. In germline, CDR1 is SQVTM, CDR2 ANQGSEA. The ends were cut back, 1 base at V and 3 bases at J, with 13 bases in the middle. The CDR3 DNA reads TGCAGCGTTGAAGTTTTATCGGGGGTTGGGGCCAACGTCCTGACTTTC. As protein: CSVEVLSGVGANVLTF.

This clone came up a few times. The J gene is TRBJ1-1, the V gene TRBV7-9; D remains unclear. The V and J ends lost 0 bases and 2 bases respectively, with 10 bases between them. CDR3 size: 15 residues. From germline, CDR1 is SEHNR and CDR2 FQNEAQ (reference sequence). In DNA form, the CDR3 reads TGTGCCAGCAGCTTAGCCCAGGTCCTCAACACTGAAGCTTTCTTT. Its protein product is CASSLAQVLNTEAFF. Based on the CDR3 plus reference TRBV7-9 and TRBJ1-1, the full variable domain is DTGVSQNPRHKITKRGQNVTFRCDPISEHNRLYWYRQTLGQGPEFLTYFQNEAQLEKSRLLSDRFSAERPKGSFSTLEIQRTEQGDSAMYLCASSLAQVLNTEAFFGQGTRLTVV.

The J gene is TRBJ2-1, the V gene TRBV6-5; D is undetermined. V dropped 8 bases and J dropped 5 bases, with 7 bases sitting between them. CDR3 length: 11 amino acids. Germline loops: CDR1 MNHEY, CDR2 SVGAGI. CDR3 bases: TGTGCCAGCCTCCGCAACAATGAGCAGTTCTTC. Protein sequence: CASLRNNEQFF.

This clone showed up just a few times. This chain links TRBV6-1 with TRBJ1-6; the D is unclear. The CDR3 consists of 14 residues. The germline CDR1 and CDR2 sequences are MNHNS and SASEGT. The V and J ends lost 6 bases and 0 bases respectively, with 6 bases between them. DNA for the CDR3: TGTGCCAGCAGGACGAGCTCCTATAATTCACCCCTCCACTTT. Residues: CASRTSSYNSPLHF.

The V and J genes are TRBV18 and TRBJ2-1; TRBD2 matches 8 bases. CDR3 length: 15 residues. Germline CDR1 KGHSH, CDR2 LQKENI. V was clipped by 2 bases and J by 3 bases; unmatched bases: 3. The CDR3 protein is CASSPTLADYNEQFF. The CDR3 coding sequence is TGTGCCAGCTCACCAACACTAGCGGACTACAATGAGCAGTTCTTC.

This chain uses TRBV19 with TRBJ2-3; TRBD1 is a possible D gene (6 bases). Germline CDR1 is LNHDA and CDR2 is SQIVND (reference sequence). V lost 5 bases and J 4 bases, leaving 10 bases between the germline ends. The CDR3 runs 13 residues. The DNA of the CDR3 is TGTGCCAGTAGTTGGCAGGGGCCAGATACGCAGTATTTT. It is translated as CASSWQGPDTQYF.

The chain combines TRBV5-1 with TRBJ1-1; 10 bases line up with TRBD1. The V gene end was trimmed by 3 bases and the J gene end by 1 base; junction bases not matched to a gene: 3. The CDR3 contains 15 residues. Germline V gene lookup returns CDR1 SGHRS and CDR2 YFSETQ. DNA of the CDR3: TGCGCCAGCAGCTGGACAGGGGGAGGGAACACTGAAGCTTTCTTT. This gives the protein CASSWTGGGNTEAFF.

This chain links TRBV6-5 with TRBJ2-1, with a tentative D call TRBD1 (6 bases). This CDR3 is built from 13 residues. V lost 4 bases and J lost 7, with 11 bases in between. Germline V gene sequence: CDR1 MNHEY, CDR2 SVGAGI. CDR3 loop: CASSSFDRNEQFF. The CDR3 DNA follows: TGTGCCAGCAGTTCTTTTGACAGGAATGAGCAGTTCTTC.